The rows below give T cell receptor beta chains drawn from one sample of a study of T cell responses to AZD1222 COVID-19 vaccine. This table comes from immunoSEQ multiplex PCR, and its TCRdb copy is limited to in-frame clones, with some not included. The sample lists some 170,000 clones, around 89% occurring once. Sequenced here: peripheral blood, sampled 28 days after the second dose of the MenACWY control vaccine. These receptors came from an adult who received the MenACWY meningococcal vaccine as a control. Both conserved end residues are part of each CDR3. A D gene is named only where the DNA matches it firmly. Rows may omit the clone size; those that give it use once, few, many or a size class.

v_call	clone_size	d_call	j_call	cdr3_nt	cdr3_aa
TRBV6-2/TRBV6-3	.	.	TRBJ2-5	TGTGCCAGCACCCCAGGGGTGATTCTCCAAGAGACCCAGTACTTC	CASTPGVILQETQYF
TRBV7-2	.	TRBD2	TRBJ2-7	TGTGCCAGCAGCTTCCCGGGACTAGCGGGATCCACCTACGAGCAGTACTTC	CASSFPGLAGSTYEQYF
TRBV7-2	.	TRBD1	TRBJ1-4	TGTGCCAGCAGCTTAACCAGGGGGCGGGTTGAAAAACTGTTTTTT	CASSLTRGRVEKLFF
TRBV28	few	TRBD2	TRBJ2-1	TGTGCCAGCAGTCATAGTAGAGCGGGGAGGACCTACAATGAGCAGTTCTTC	CASSHSRAGRTYNEQFF
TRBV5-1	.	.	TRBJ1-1	TGCGCCAGCAGCTCGGAACAGGGTCGAACTGAAGCTTTCTTT	CASSSEQGRTEAFF
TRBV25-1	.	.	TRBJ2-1	TGTGCCAGCAGGCCGCTGACTGGCTACAATGAGCAGTTCTTC	CASRPLTGYNEQFF
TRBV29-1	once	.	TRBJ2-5	TGCAGCGTTGGGCGGAGAGGACAAGAGACCCAGTACTTC	CSVGRRGQETQYF
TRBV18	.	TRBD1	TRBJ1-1	TGTGCCAGCTCACCCGGACAGGGGAACACTGAAGCTTTCTTT	CASSPGQGNTEAFF
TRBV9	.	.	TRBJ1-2	TGTGCCAGCAGCGTAGAGGACGGTAACTATGGCTACACCTTC	CASSVEDGNYGYTF
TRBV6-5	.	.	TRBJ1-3	TGTGCCAGCAGTTCTCCGGGCTCCAGCTCTGGAAACACCATATATTTT	CASSSPGSSSGNTIYF
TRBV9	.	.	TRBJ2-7	TGTGCCAGCAGCGTAGGCAGGAGTGATTACGAGCAGTACTTC	CASSVGRSDYEQYF
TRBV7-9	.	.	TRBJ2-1	TGTGCCAGCAGCGCCTTAGGGGCGAGCTCCTACAATGAGCAGTTCTTC	CASSALGASSYNEQFF
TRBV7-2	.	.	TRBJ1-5	TGTGCCAGCAACACCGAGAGGTTGGACCAGCCCCAGCATTTT	CASNTERLDQPQHF
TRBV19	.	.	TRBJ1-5	TGTGCCAGTAGAGCCACGAATCAGCCCCAGCATTTT	CASRATNQPQHF
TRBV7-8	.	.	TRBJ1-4	TGTGCCAGCAGCCCTCGTTGGCGAACAACTAATGAAAAACTGTTTTTT	CASSPRWRTTNEKLFF
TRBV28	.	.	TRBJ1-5	TGTGCCAGCACTCTTTCAAATCAGCCCCAGCATTTT	CASTLSNQPQHF
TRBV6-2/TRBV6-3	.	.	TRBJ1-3	TGTGCCAGCAGCTGGACGAGCCCTGGAAACACCATATATTTT	CASSWTSPGNTIYF
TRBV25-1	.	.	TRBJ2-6	TGTGCCAGCAGTGAAGGGATAGGGGCCAACGTCCTGACTTTC	CASSEGIGANVLTF
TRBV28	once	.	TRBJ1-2	TGTGCCAGCAGTGGTGGTTGGGGGGGCCTCTCCGGCCTCAACTATGGCTACACCTTC	CASSGGWGGLSGLNYGYTF
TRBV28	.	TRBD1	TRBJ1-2	TGTGCCAGCAGTTTCACCGGGACAGGGGGCGATTATGGCTACACCTTC	CASSFTGTGGDYGYTF
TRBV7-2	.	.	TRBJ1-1	TGTGCCAGCAGCTTCGAAACGGCTACGAACACTGAAGCTTTCTTT	CASSFETATNTEAFF
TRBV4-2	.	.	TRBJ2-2	TGTGCCAGCAGCCGAGAGGTGAGGGACGGGGAGCTGTTTTTT	CASSREVRDGELFF
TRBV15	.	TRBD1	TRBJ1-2	TGTGCCACCAGCAGACGAGGGACAGGGAGAAGTGATGGCTACACCTTC	CATSRRGTGRSDGYTF
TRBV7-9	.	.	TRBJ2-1	TGTGCCAGCAGCTTAGTGGATGAGCAGTTCTTC	CASSLVDEQFF